The TCR beta chain under discussion was sequenced for a study of T cells in Graves' hyperthyroidism and ophthalmopathy. Study-level information: Peripheral blood samples were taken at initial diagnosis, prior to any treatment. Notes on the study in general: The authors' 13 V-J model separated ophthalmopathy from stable hyperthyroidism.

From RNA transcripts, TCR beta CDR3 regions were amplified. The primer set for the first-round RT-PCR of the TCR CDR3 was HTBI. MiXCR was run by TCRdb on the multiplex PCR reads, yielding one entry per CDR3 protein. The sample gives around 600,000 distinct CDR3 sequences, roughly 14% of which show up once; about an eighth is in the top ten. Any patient presenting with uncontrolled infection, other autoimmune disease, pregnancy or lactation was left out. PBMCs were obtained from 10 ml fresh peripheral blood. This clonotype appeared a few times. Antigen unknown. V shed 1 base and J shed 2 bases, with 6 bases lying between them. Germline CDR1 is SGHKS and CDR2 is YYEKEE (reference sequence). The CDR3 sequence is 13 residues long.

The TCR originated in a woman in her 50s with Graves' ophthalmopathy. This chain uses TRBV5-5 with TRBJ1-1; no definite D call. Sequenced material: blood. The CDR3 spells CASSLLYNTEAFF. The CDR3, as DNA: TGTGCCAGCAGCTTGTTGTACAACACTGAAGCTTTCTTT.